This T cell receptor beta chain was identified during a study of CD8 T cells in Susac syndrome. Random-hexamer reverse transcription was applied to roughly 0.5 to 1 ug RNA. MiXCR, run by TCRdb on the immunoSEQ multiplex PCR reads, gives a single entry per CDR3 protein. The repertoire has some 110,000 distinct CDR3 sequences, around 94% of them found once; the top ten carry roughly 0.43%. Germline CDR1 SGHVS, CDR2 FQNEAQ. The ends lost 1 base at V and 0 bases at J; junction bases unmatched: 3. The CDR3 contains 16 residues. The rearrangement joins TRBV7-8 to TRBJ2-3, with 8 bases that match TRBD2. Sequenced material: CD8+ T cells from PBMCs. The sequence was collected from a human donor with Susac syndrome. The CDR3 region has the DNA TGTGCCAGCAGCTTAGAGGGACTAGTCAGCACAGATACGCAGTATTTT. Its translation is CASSLEGLVSTDTQYF.